This TCR beta chain comes out of a study of OX40 agonist ivuxolimab in advanced cancers. Some background on the complete study: Ivuxolimab was an agonistic, fully human IgG2 monoclonal antibody directed against OX40 (CD134), a costimulatory receptor. Intravenous ivuxolimab was administered to patients every 2 weeks at six dose levels: 0.01, 0.1, 0.3, 1.5, 3 and 10 mg/kg. Of the approximately 54 patients in dose escalation, some 20 had hepatocellular carcinoma, some 15 had melanoma, 9 had renal cell carcinoma and 9 had head and neck cancer. The dose-escalation cohort was roughly 87% male with a mean age of around 64 years, ranging from roughly 23 to 79. Patients were allowed to have had prior anti-PD-1, anti-PD-L1 or anti-CTLA-4 therapy, and 40% to 45% of the dose-escalation patients had been treated with checkpoint inhibitors. Partial responses occurred in three dose-escalation patients, of whom one had hepatocellular carcinoma and two had cutaneous melanoma. The point of sequencing TCRbeta in the periphery was to test whether ivuxolimab changed TCR sequence diversity and drove clonal T-cell expansion. The paper describes the monotherapy dose-escalation part (N = 52 patients) of the phase I trial of ivuxolimab. What the study reported, not specific to this receptor: At doses of 0.1 to 3.0 mg/kg, clonal expansion of both CD4+ and CD8+ T cells in blood was seen between baseline and week 6. Low levels of normalized T-cell clonal expansion were also seen in some patients who did not respond. Which antigens the clonally expanded peripheral T cells were specific for was not determined. In the 0.1-3.0 mg/kg groups, partial responders had among the lowest normalized peripheral clonal expansion, particularly in CD8+ T cells. On average, CD8+ T cells showed more expanded clones than CD4+ T cells after ivuxolimab.

To sequence the TCRbeta CDR3 region, genomic DNA was isolated from the sorted cells. The immunoSEQ Assay was used to sequence the TCRbeta CDR3 regions. TCRdb carries this immuneACCESS record with in-frame sequences only. Its versions omit some clonotypes, under half of them owing to an unresolved V gene in the studies checked, with the rest unexplained. The sample records approximately 89,000 clones, around 88% of which are singletons. The top ten hold less than 0.85% of the sample. On this clone: Which antigen it targets is not known. It has no much larger one-base neighbor in the sample; base qualities were not kept.

The junction shows trimming of 7 bases on V and 0 bases on J, and the gene matches do not reach 9 bases of it. The CDR3 holds 17 amino acids from the cysteine to the phenylalanine. CDR3 DNA is the only sequence kept; it has 51 bases, read in frame from the first base. The germline V gene yields MDHEN for CDR1 and SYDVKM for CDR2. The trial excluded patients who had a history of autoimmune disease or who were on systemic immunosuppression. Peripheral blood for TCR sequencing was drawn from every dose cohort at baseline, at cycle 4 day 1 and at cycle 7 day 1. Samples were obtained from an open-label, multicenter, first-in-human phase I dose-escalation trial of ivuxolimab. Adults with locally advanced or metastatic melanoma, renal cell carcinoma, hepatocellular carcinoma or head and neck squamous cell carcinoma were enrolled in the trial. Before TCR sequencing, CD4+ T cells and CD8+ T cells from peripheral blood were sorted into separate populations.

The chain links TRBV28 with TRBJ2-6; TRBD1 aligns with 7 central bases. The sample here was CD4+ or CD8+ T cells sorted from blood, taken in a trial of the OX40 agonist ivuxolimab. The receptor was isolated from an adult with an advanced solid tumor such as melanoma, head and neck, liver or kidney cancer. The nucleotide sequence is TGTGCCAGCACCGTAGGGGGACAGTTCTCTGGGGCCAACGTCCTGACTTTC. This translates into CASTVGGQFSGANVLTF.